This T cell receptor beta chain is from a study of esophageal squamous cell carcinoma under preoperative chemotherapy. For the study at large: TCR repertoires were profiled from both peripheral blood T cells and tumor-infiltrating lymphocytes.

Comments on this clonotype: Its target is not known.

Whole-study findings and limits: Post-treatment tumor-infiltrating lymphocytes appeared partly derived from peripheral T cells migrating into the tumor.

As to time point: after preoperative PTX-NDP chemotherapy. Before surgery, patients were given preoperative paclitaxel-nedaplatin chemotherapy. Germline lookup yields CDR1 SGHTA and CDR2 FQGNSA. This CDR3 comprises 14 residues. J gave up 3 bases and V 5 bases, and 5 bases lay outside the gene matches. Via MiXCR, TCRdb re-called the PCR reads, giving one row per CDR3 protein. The top ten hold 20% to 25% of the sample, which has 30,000 to 35,000 distinct CDR3 sequences, about half seen once. J is TRBJ2-3 and V is TRBV7-2; TRBD2 agrees at 7 bases. The sequence derives from a human donor with esophageal squamous cell carcinoma. The donor label of this sample is uncertain. The material was obtained from a patient given preoperative chemotherapy. The CDR3 loop is CASSGRLATDTQYF. DNA of the CDR3: TGTGCCAGCAGCGGGAGACTAGCAACAGATACGCAGTATTTT.